This T cell receptor (beta chain) originates from a study of blood T cell repertoires in COVID-19. On the study more broadly: The study drew acute and convalescent COVID-19 samples from the United States, Italy and Spain.

This clone has a single count. Per the original data handling: Amplifying reference gene primers gave estimates of nucleated cell counts. Libraries were prepared by immunoSEQ multiplex PCR; TCRdb keeps only in-frame clonotypes and omits some of them. The DNA was the basis for D and trimming; V, J and clone size are from that table. Counted here are around 150,000 clones, roughly 80% occurring once; the ten biggest clones make up roughly 3.1%. Sequencing input: peripheral blood. This TCR derives from a man aged 65 to 85 with acute or convalescent COVID-19.

For the CDR3, the DNA is TGTGCCAGAAGCTTGAGCCCGGGAGCTGGAAACACCATATATTTT. It encodes CARSLSPGAGNTIYF. J is TRBJ1-3 and V is TRBV5-3; no definite D call. TRBV5-3 is an ORF; its function is uncertain. Trimming cost V 1 base and J 2 bases, with 10 bases left between them. The length of the CDR3 is 15 residues.